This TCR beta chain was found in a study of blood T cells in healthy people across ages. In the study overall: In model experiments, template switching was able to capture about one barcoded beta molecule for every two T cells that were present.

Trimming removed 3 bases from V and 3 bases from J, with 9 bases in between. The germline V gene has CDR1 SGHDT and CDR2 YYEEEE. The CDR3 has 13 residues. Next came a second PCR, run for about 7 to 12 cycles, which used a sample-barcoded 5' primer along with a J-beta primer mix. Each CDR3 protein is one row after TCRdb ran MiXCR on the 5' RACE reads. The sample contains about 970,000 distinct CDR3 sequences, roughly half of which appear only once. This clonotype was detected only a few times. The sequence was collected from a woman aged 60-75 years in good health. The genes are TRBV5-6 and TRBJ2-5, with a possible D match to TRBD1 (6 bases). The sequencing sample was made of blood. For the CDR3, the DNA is TGTGCCAGCAGCTACAGGGCCAAAGAGACCCAGTACTTC. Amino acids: CASSYRAKETQYF.